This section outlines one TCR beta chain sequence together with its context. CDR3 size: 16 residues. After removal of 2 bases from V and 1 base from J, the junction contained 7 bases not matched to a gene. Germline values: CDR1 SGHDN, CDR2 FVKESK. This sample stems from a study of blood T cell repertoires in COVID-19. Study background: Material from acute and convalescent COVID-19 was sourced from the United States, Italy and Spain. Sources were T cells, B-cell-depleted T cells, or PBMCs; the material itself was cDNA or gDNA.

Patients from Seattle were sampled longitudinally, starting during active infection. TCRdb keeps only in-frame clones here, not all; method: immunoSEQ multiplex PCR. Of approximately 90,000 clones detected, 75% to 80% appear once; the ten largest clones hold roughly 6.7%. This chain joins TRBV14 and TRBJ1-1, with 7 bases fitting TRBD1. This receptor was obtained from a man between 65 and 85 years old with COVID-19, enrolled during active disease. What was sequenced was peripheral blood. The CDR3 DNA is TGTGCCAGCAGCCAACCCTCAGGGGGAAAGAACACTGAAGCTTTCTTT. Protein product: CASSQPSGGKNTEAFF.